Listed below are T cell receptor beta chains from one sample, sequenced in a study of T cell responses to AZD1222 COVID-19 vaccine. Clones were sequenced by immunoSEQ multiplex PCR, and TCRdb holds only the in-frame ones, with some missing. The table lists about 180,000 clones, around 90% of them singletons. The starting material was peripheral blood, obtained 28 days after the second AZD1222 dose. Receptor source: an adult who received the AZD1222 COVID-19 vaccine. Each CDR3 is given with its conserved first and last residue. Each record gives: J gene, CDR3 length, V gene, CDR3 protein.

J gene: TRBJ2-1
CDR3 length: 16
V gene: TRBV6-1
CDR3 protein: CASSEWASGLYNEQFF

J gene: TRBJ2-7
CDR3 length: 14
V gene: TRBV28
CDR3 protein: CASISTVSSYEQYF

J gene: TRBJ2-3
CDR3 length: 16
V gene: TRBV5-4
CDR3 protein: CASFRGSGRVPDTQYF

J gene: TRBJ1-1
CDR3 length: 15
V gene: TRBV14
CDR3 protein: CASSQDWGRGTEAFF

J gene: TRBJ2-1
CDR3 length: 16
V gene: TRBV11-2
CDR3 protein: CASSFTSESSYNEQFF

J gene: TRBJ2-4
CDR3 length: 19
V gene: TRBV7-9
CDR3 protein: CASSLGLAGGPSSKNIQYF

J gene: TRBJ2-3
CDR3 length: 17
V gene: TRBV5-4
CDR3 protein: CASSLAGTSGGTDTQYF

J gene: TRBJ1-4
CDR3 length: 14
V gene: TRBV3-1/TRBV3-2
CDR3 protein: CASSQRDRARGLFF

J gene: TRBJ1-5
CDR3 length: 13
V gene: TRBV12-3/TRBV12-4
CDR3 protein: CASSLQGGQPQHF

J gene: TRBJ2-7
CDR3 length: 14
V gene: TRBV6-5
CDR3 protein: CASSLDRVLYEQYF

J gene: TRBJ1-5
CDR3 length: 14
V gene: TRBV28
CDR3 protein: CASSLGPRGQPQHF

J gene: TRBJ2-7
CDR3 length: 16
V gene: TRBV29-1
CDR3 protein: CSVEVLSGTGAGEQYF

J gene: TRBJ1-1
CDR3 length: 13
V gene: TRBV15
CDR3 protein: CATSQFGGAEAFF

J gene: TRBJ1-4
CDR3 length: 15
V gene: TRBV19
CDR3 protein: CASSIVKEGKEKLFF